These T cell receptor beta chains were read from a single sample in a study of shared clonotypes between healthy human individuals. Only in-frame clones appear in the TCRdb table, and some are missing; sequencing was by immunoSEQ multiplex PCR. The sample carries 2.3 million or so clones, 85% to 95% recorded once. The specimen was naive CD4+ T cells from PBMCs. Source of these receptors: a man in his late teens or twenties in good health. Some clones in this sample may be carry-over from other donors' samples. Each CDR3 is given with its conserved first and last residue. Size is stated for part of the rows, as once, few or many counts, or as a class when the clone is expanded.

j_call v_call clone_size cdr3_aa
TRBJ2-1 TRBV7-3 - CASSLPGLAVDRVNEQFF
TRBJ2-5 TRBV9 - CASSVGEQETQYF
TRBJ2-2 TRBV9 - CASSVVGSTGELFF
TRBJ2-7 TRBV30 once CACGQGRGEQYF
TRBJ1-1 TRBV7-2 - CASSLYRGETEAFF
TRBJ2-7 TRBV28 - CASSLLTYEQYF
TRBJ2-2 TRBV7-8 - CASSPLGQGLIAGELFF
TRBJ1-1 TRBV28 - CASSLSQGVGENTEAFF
TRBJ2-3 TRBV11-2 - CASSLGPGTQYF
TRBJ2-1 TRBV5-8 - CASRREGSGYNEQFF
TRBJ2-7 TRBV7-9 - CASSSGTSGRTHEQYF
TRBJ2-7 TRBV5-4 - CASSFSAGDYEQYF
TRBJ2-2 TRBV7-8 - CASSSSAGELFF
TRBJ2-2 TRBV9 - CASSPRKKPGLATGELFF
TRBJ1-1 TRBV16 - CASSRQGAVEAFF
TRBJ1-2 TRBV28 - CASRDSRGPTYGYTF
TRBJ1-1 TRBV5-1 - CASSFEGADTEAFF
TRBJ1-1 TRBV28 - CASLRVNTEAFF
TRBJ1-4 TRBV27 - CASSLSTGRNEKLFF
TRBJ2-7 TRBV5-1 - CASSPNPTGGDEQYF
TRBJ1-5 TRBV18 - CASSPRGQGGQPQHF
TRBJ2-2 TRBV9 - CASSVADPRTGDTGELFF
TRBJ1-5 TRBV6-1 - CASSENVRVGEQPQHF
TRBJ2-2 TRBV4-2 once CASSQVVGGVGGELFF
TRBJ1-1 TRBV27 - CASRVRAQGAMWGLGTEAFF
TRBJ2-3 TRBV6-5 - CASSYLGPSTDTQYF
TRBJ2-7 TRBV30 - CAWRGLGREQYF
TRBJ1-6 TRBV2 - CASTQVGNSPLHF
TRBJ2-7 TRBV2 once CASSARFRQYF
TRBJ1-2 TRBV29-1 - CSVAKQGNRGYTF
TRBJ2-3 TRBV11-3 - CASSGDRDTQYF
TRBJ2-7 TRBV20-1 - CSAGGTHEQYF
TRBJ2-7 TRBV15 - CATRKPGYEQYF
TRBJ1-4 TRBV29-1 - CSVEDLDRAEKLFF
TRBJ1-5 TRBV28 - CASSRDPDIHSNQPQHF
TRBJ1-1 TRBV6-5 - CASSPNRGTEAFF
TRBJ2-3 TRBV5-6 - CASSSVLGNTQYF
TRBJ2-2 TRBV18 - CASSPMPGTGSGELFF
TRBJ2-3 TRBV9 - CASSVGLAGTDTQYF
TRBJ1-2 TRBV2 - CASSETRGYYGYTF
TRBJ2-7 TRBV5-6 - CASSHEQPYEQYF
TRBJ2-3 TRBV27 - CASSFPPGAGDTQYF
TRBJ1-5 TRBV5-5 - CASSLYVNSNQPQHF
TRBJ2-2 TRBV2 once CASSGLAGNTGELFF
TRBJ2-3 TRBV29-1 once CSIRQGQRVDTQYF
TRBJ2-5 TRBV7-9 - CASSPAETQYF
TRBJ2-7 TRBV15 - CATSRDLGIYEQYF
TRBJ2-7 TRBV5-1 - CASIRGDTRWDEQYF
TRBJ2-1 TRBV14 - CASSQFRASGYNEQFF
TRBJ1-4 TRBV29-1 - CSAERGGGEKLFF
TRBJ2-7 TRBV29-1 - CSVTGQGTYEQYF
TRBJ2-5 TRBV7-3 once CASSPSGRETQYF
TRBJ2-2 TRBV7-7 - CASSQGSTGELFF
TRBJ2-5 TRBV27 - CASSPLRDIQETQYF
TRBJ2-3 TRBV5-1 - CASSLAFSAGSTDTQYF
TRBJ2-1 TRBV9 once CASSVRGGLAGHNEQFF
TRBJ1-5 TRBV9 - CASSVGPGLNQPQHF